These 18 T cell receptor beta chains share one sample of origin, sequenced in a study of blood T cells in healthy people across ages. Using a J-beta primer mix together with a sample-barcoded 5' primer, a second PCR was run for roughly 6 to 11 cycles. One entry per CDR3 protein results from TCRdb running MiXCR on the 5' RACE reads. The sample records 800,000 or so distinct CDR3 sequences, about 45% being singletons. The specimen sequenced was blood. Every receptor here comes from a man older than 75 in good health.

This clonotype has only a few counts. This chain links TRBV13 with TRBJ2-3; D is possibly TRBD1 (5 bases). Germline values: CDR1 PRHDT, CDR2 FYEKMQ (reference sequence). CDR3 length: 16 amino acids. V dropped 2 bases and J dropped 0 bases, with 12 bases sitting between them. CDR3 loop: CASSLRAGFSTDTQYF. The CDR3 nucleotides are TGTGCCAGCAGCTTAAGGGCAGGGTTTAGCACAGATACGCAGTATTTT.

V and J are TRBV20-1 and TRBJ2-7; 7 bases map to TRBD2. This CDR3 has 15 amino acids. Trimming took 0 bases from V and 4 from J; bases not matched to a gene: 9. Germline loops: CDR1 DFQATT, CDR2 SNEGSKA (reference sequence). The CDR3 sequence: CSARDPSRTSYEQYF. The CDR3 DNA is TGCAGTGCTAGAGACCCTTCCCGGACTAGTTACGAGCAGTACTTC.

The CDR3 is CSSSGLASYNEQFF. CDR3 bases: TGCAGCTCGAGCGGACTAGCGTCCTACAATGAGCAGTTCTTC. The chain has TRBV29-1 and TRBJ2-1, with 9 bases fitting TRBD2. Per germline, CDR1 SQVTM and CDR2 ANQGSEA. The CDR3 extends over 14 amino acids. V lost 8 bases and J lost 1; bases outside the gene matches: 6.

Only a few counts were recorded for this clonotype. V is TRBV5-1 and J is TRBJ2-1, with TRBD2 matching 13 bases. CDR1 is SGHRS, CDR2 YFSETQ, per germline. The CDR3 is 16 amino acids. Trimming removed 4 bases from V and 4 bases from J; junction bases left unmatched: 5. As DNA, the CDR3 is TGCGCCAGCAGCACGGGACTAGCGGGGAATTACAATGAGCAGTTCTTC. Translation: CASSTGLAGNYNEQFF.

The chain carries TRBV12-3 or TRBV12-4 and TRBJ2-3; D uncertain. This CDR3 spans 13 amino acids. V gave up 3 bases and J gave up 2 bases, with 6 bases separating them. In nucleotides, the CDR3 is TGTGCCAGCAGTTTCAGGTTCACAGATACGCAGTATTTT. This translates into CASSFRFTDTQYF.

The chain couples TRBV7-3 to TRBJ2-1; 8 bases align to TRBD2. V was clipped by 3 bases and J by 0 bases; unmatched bases: 4. Germline V lookup: CDR1 SGHTA, CDR2 FQGTGA. The CDR3 length is 16 residues. The DNA of the CDR3 is TGTGCCAGCAGCTTTAGCGGGAATAGCTCCTACAATGAGCAGTTCTTC. As protein: CASSFSGNSSYNEQFF.

Many counts were recorded for this clonotype. The chain carries TRBV29-1 and TRBJ2-3, with D perhaps being TRBD1 or TRBD2 (5 bases each). The CDR3 has 14 amino acids. The V and J ends lost 8 bases and 1 base respectively, with 16 bases between them. Germline loops: CDR1 SQVTM, CDR2 ANQGSEA. CDR3 nucleotides: TGCAGCTCCGAGGGGCAGTGGGGCACAGATACGCAGTATTTT. Translating it yields CSSEGQWGTDTQYF.

The chain carries TRBV7-2 and TRBJ2-1, with a possible D match to TRBD2 (5 bases). Germline CDR1 and CDR2: SGHTA and FQGNSA. V was trimmed by 5 bases and J by 0 bases, leaving 14 bases between them. CDR3 length: 16 amino acids. CDR3 nucleotide sequence: TGTGCCAGCAGCCCGGCCCCGGCGGGCTCCTACAATGAGCAGTTCTTC. It specifies CASSPAPAGSYNEQFF.

The chain carries TRBV6-6 and TRBJ2-3; 8 nucleotides match TRBD2. CDR1 and CDR2 (germline): MNHNY, SVGAGI (reference sequence). The CDR3 consists of 17 residues. J lost 2 bases, V lost 7 bases, and 14 bases had no gene match. CDR3 protein: CASKGRSGRRITDTQYF. DNA of the CDR3: TGTGCCAGCAAAGGTCGGAGCGGGAGAAGGATCACAGATACGCAGTATTTT.

Points on this clonotype: A much larger clone lies one base from this, so it may be a read error. The chain uses TRBV10-3 and TRBJ2-3; 7 bases map to TRBD1. V was pared by 3 bases and J by 3 bases, with 3 bases of the junction left unmatched. The CDR3 covers 14 residues. CDR1 ENHRY and CDR2 SYGVKD come from the germline V gene. The CDR3 bases are TGTGCCATCAGTGATGTACAGGGGACAGATACGCAGTATTTT. It translates to CAISDVQGTDTQYF.

The genes are TRBV5-1 and TRBJ2-3; 9 nucleotides match TRBD1. With 4 bases clipped from V and 5 bases from J, the junction kept 14 bases outside the gene matches. The CDR3 length is 17 residues. Per the germline V gene, CDR1 is SGHRS and CDR2 is YFSETQ. CDR3 region: CASSGPSGTGRIDTQYF. CDR3 coding DNA: TGCGCCAGCAGCGGACCCTCCGGGACAGGGAGGATAGATACGCAGTATTTT.

This chain links TRBV15 with TRBJ2-5, with 8 bases aligning to TRBD1. CDR3 length: 15 amino acids. V trimming: 7 bases; J trimming: 1 base; junction bases outside the gene matches: 8. Germline V gene lookup returns CDR1 LNHNV and CDR2 YYDKDF (reference sequence). CDR3 DNA: TGTGCCACCAACCTCGGACAGGGAGGCCAAGAGACCCAGTACTTC. It translates to CATNLGQGGQETQYF.

V and J are TRBV10-2 and TRBJ2-5; D gene unclear. This CDR3 is 13 amino acids long. Germline assignment: CDR1 WSHSY and CDR2 SAAADI. V was shortened by 2 bases and J by 5 bases, with 9 bases between the two germline ends. Here the CDR3 reads CASSEVGGETQYF. The CDR3 coding sequence is TGCGCCAGCAGTGAGGTTGGTGGGGAGACCCAGTACTTC.

The rearrangement uses TRBV3-1 and TRBJ2-3; D is possibly TRBD2 (7 bases). V lost 1 base and J lost 4, with 15 bases in between. The CDR3 has 16 residues. Germline values: CDR1 LGHDT, CDR2 YNNKEL (reference sequence). This CDR3 is CASSQGAGASSDTQYF. In nucleotides, the CDR3 is TGTGCCAGCAGCCAAGGGGCGGGGGCGTCCTCAGATACGCAGTATTTT.

This clonotype was seen a handful of times. V is TRBV20-1 and J is TRBJ2-3, with D unclear. From germline, CDR1 is DFQATT and CDR2 SNEGSKA (reference sequence). The CDR3 has 15 residues. The V gene lost 2 bases and the J gene lost 2 bases, with 14 bases spanning the gap. The CDR3 DNA reads TGCAGTGCTAGAATGGGAATTCATCCCACAGATACGCAGTATTTT. The encoded protein is CSARMGIHPTDTQYF.

As concerns this clonotype: Given a much more abundant clone one base away, this may be a read error. The chain combines TRBV10-3 with TRBJ2-5; 10 bases fit TRBD1. CDR3 size: 14 residues. Germline CDR1 is ENHRY and CDR2 is SYGVKD. The CDR3 here is CAISDGQGVETRYF. The CDR3 DNA sequence: TGTGCCATCAGTGATGGACAGGGGGTAGAGACCCGGTACTTC.

The chain couples TRBV24-1 to TRBJ1-5; TRBD1 matches 12 bases. Trimming cost V 4 bases and J 6 bases; bases outside gene matches: 6. CDR3 size: 16 residues. Per the germline V gene, CDR1 is KGHDR and CDR2 is SFDVKD. As DNA, the CDR3 is TGTGCCACCAGTGACCCGGGACAGGGGGCGGTTCAGCCCCAGCATTTT. This encodes CATSDPGQGAVQPQHF.

This chain's CDR3 is CASSRSRGVGNSPLHF. CDR3 nucleotide sequence: TGTGCCAGCAGTCGTTCAAGGGGTGTAGGTAATTCACCCCTCCACTTT. V usage is TRBV6-5 and J usage is TRBJ1-6; maybe TRBD1 (5 bases). With 5 bases removed from V and 6 bases from J, the gap between germline ends came to 17 bases. Germline V lookup: CDR1 MNHEY, CDR2 SVGAGI. The CDR3 runs 16 residues.